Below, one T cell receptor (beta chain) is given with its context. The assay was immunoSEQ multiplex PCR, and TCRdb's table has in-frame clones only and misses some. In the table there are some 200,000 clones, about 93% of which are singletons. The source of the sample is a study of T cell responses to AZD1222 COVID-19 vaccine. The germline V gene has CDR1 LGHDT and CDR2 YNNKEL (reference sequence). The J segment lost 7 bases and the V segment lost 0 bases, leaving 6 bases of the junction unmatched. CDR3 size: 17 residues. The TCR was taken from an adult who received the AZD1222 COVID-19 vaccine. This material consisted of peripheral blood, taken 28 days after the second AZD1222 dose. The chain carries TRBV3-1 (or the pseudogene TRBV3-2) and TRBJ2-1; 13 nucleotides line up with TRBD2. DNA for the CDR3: TGTGCCAGCAGCCAAGATGCTTGGACTAGCGGGGGAAATGAGCAGTTCTTC. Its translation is CASSQDAWTSGGNEQFF.